The 21 T cell receptor beta chains listed next were all sequenced from one sample in a study of blood T cell repertoires in COVID-19. Clones were read by immunoSEQ multiplex PCR, and TCRdb kept only the in-frame ones, dropping some. This sample has 110,000 to 150,000 clones, with about 80% found just once. Sequencing used peripheral blood. Source of these receptors: a human donor in a cohort sampled during active COVID-19.

The chain combines TRBV7-9 with TRBJ2-2; 7 nucleotides align to TRBD1. Germline values: CDR1 SEHNR, CDR2 FQNEAQ (reference sequence). This CDR3 comprises 15 residues. The V gene end was trimmed by 5 bases and the J gene end by 0 bases; junction bases not matched to a gene: 3. This CDR3 is CASSRQGANTGELFF. The DNA for the CDR3 is TGTGCCAGCAGCCGACAGGGAGCGAACACCGGGGAGCTGTTTTTT.

The chain employs TRBV5-1 and TRBJ1-1; 7 bases are shared with TRBD1. Germline CDR1 and CDR2: SGHRS and YFSETQ. With V trimmed by 4 bases and J by 4 bases, 4 bases remained unmatched. The CDR3 consists of 13 residues. The CDR3 region has the DNA TGCGCCAGCAGCCGGGACAGAGGCACTGAAGCTTTCTTT. It is translated as CASSRDRGTEAFF.

This clone appeared once. J is TRBJ1-4 and V is TRBV5-1; D unclear. The CDR3 extends over 14 amino acids. Trimming took off 5 bases at V and 2 bases at J, with 10 bases between the two ends. The germline gives CDR1 SGHRS, CDR2 YFSETQ. The CDR3 region has the DNA TGCGCCAGCAGTTCTGCGAGGACTAATGAAAAACTGTTTTTT. Protein product: CASSSARTNEKLFF.

The V call is TRBV3-1 (or the pseudogene TRBV3-2), the J call TRBJ2-3, with TRBD1 identical over 8 bases. The CDR3 covers 15 residues. Germline V gives CDR1 LGHDT, CDR2 YNNKEL (reference sequence). Germline trimming cut 4 bases from V and 4 bases from J; bases unmatched to any gene: 7. The CDR3 bases are TGTGCCAGCAGCCCCGGACAGGGAAGTTCAGATACGCAGTATTTT. Residues: CASSPGQGSSDTQYF.

The gene calls are TRBV15 and TRBJ1-5; the D is unclear. The CDR3 runs to 18 residues. CDR1 is LNHNV, CDR2 YYDKDF, per germline (reference sequence). Deletions cut 0 bases from V and 1 base from J, with 16 bases between. The CDR3, as DNA: TGTGCCACCAGCAGAGATAGTTTCAAGACGGGGAGCAATCAGCCCCAGCATTTT. This translates into CATSRDSFKTGSNQPQHF.

This chain links TRBV12-3 or TRBV12-4 with TRBJ2-3, with unresolved D. V lost 2 bases and J 4 bases, leaving 7 bases between the germline ends. This CDR3 spans 13 amino acids. The CDR3 loop is CASSLRSADTQYF. In DNA, the CDR3 is TGTGCCAGCAGTTTACGGTCGGCAGATACGCAGTATTTT.

The chain carries TRBV7-9 and TRBJ2-5; 9 bases agree with TRBD2. The CDR3 contains 15 residues. J lost 0 bases, V lost 5 bases, and 4 bases had no gene match. Germline CDR1 reads SEHNR; CDR2 reads FQNEAQ (reference sequence). CDR3 sequence reads: CASSELAGDQETQYF. For the CDR3, the DNA is TGTGCCAGCAGCGAATTAGCGGGGGACCAAGAGACCCAGTACTTC.

This clone was seen only a few times. The gene calls are TRBV18 and TRBJ1-2; D perhaps matches TRBD1 (5 bases). CDR3 size: 14 residues. V dropped 3 bases and J dropped 7 bases, with 15 bases sitting between them. The V gene's germline CDR1 is KGHSH and CDR2 LQKENI. CDR3 in amino acids: CASSPDNGGTGYTF. As DNA, the CDR3 is TGTGCCAGCTCACCGGATAACGGGGGAACTGGCTACACCTTC.

V gene TRBV6-5 combines with J gene TRBJ1-4, with D possibly TRBD1 on 6 matching bases. V gave up 5 bases and J gave up 5 bases, with 12 bases separating them. This CDR3 comprises 14 residues. Germline lookup yields CDR1 MNHEY and CDR2 SVGAGI. The CDR3 bases are TGTGCCAGCAGTCGAGGGGGACAAAATGAAAAACTGTTTTTT. As protein: CASSRGGQNEKLFF.

The rearrangement links TRBV4-2 to TRBJ1-4; tentatively, D is TRBD1 (6 bases). CDR3 length: 15 residues. V shed 1 base and J shed 4 bases, with 10 bases lying between them. The germline V gene encodes CDR1 LGHNA and CDR2 YNFKEQ. The CDR3 region has the DNA TGTGCCAGCAGCCAAGTAAGGGGGATTAATGAAAAACTGTTTTTT. Protein: CASSQVRGINEKLFF.

The chain employs TRBV2 and TRBJ2-7, with D possibly matching TRBD1 (5 bases). V was shortened by 4 bases and J by 6 bases, with 10 bases between the two germline ends. The V gene's germline CDR1 is SNHLY and CDR2 FYNNEI. This CDR3 has 12 residues. CDR3 region: CASSGGFGEQYF. Written as DNA, the CDR3 is TGTGCCAGCAGTGGGGGCTTCGGCGAGCAGTACTTC.

The chain recombines TRBV18 with TRBJ1-5; 8 positions agree with TRBD1. This CDR3 has 14 amino acids. V shed 3 bases, J shed 7 bases, and the junction held 5 bases outside the gene matches. Germline loops: CDR1 KGHSH, CDR2 LQKENI. The CDR3 loop is CASSPAGGQQPQHF. The CDR3 nucleotides are TGTGCCAGCTCACCGGCAGGGGGCCAGCAGCCCCAGCATTTT.

This clone was recorded a few times. The CDR3, as DNA: TGTGCCAGCACCCGGGGACAGGGGGACAATGAGCAGTTCTTC. Amino acids: CASTRGQGDNEQFF. The V gene is TRBV6-5, the J gene TRBJ2-1; 11 bases agree with TRBD1. The CDR3 spans 14 residues. Germline V CDR1 and CDR2: MNHEY, SVGAGI. Trimming at V came to 7 bases and at J to 5 bases, leaving 4 bases not matched to a gene.

The chain uses TRBV21-1 and TRBJ1-2. TRBV21-1 is given as a pseudogene. The CDR3 extends over 15 amino acids. This CDR3 reads CASSPPCLSRDGYTF. The CDR3 coding sequence is TGTGCCAGCAGCCCTCCGTGTCTGTCCCGAGATGGCTACACCTTC.

This clone appeared a few times. The chain has TRBV2 and TRBJ1-1; maybe TRBD1 (6 bases). The CDR3 consists of 14 residues. Trimming cost V 5 bases and J 2 bases, with 12 bases left between them. The germline CDR1 and CDR2 sequences are SNHLY and FYNNEI. The CDR3 loop is CASSTGKRNTEAFF. The CDR3 DNA reads as TGTGCCAGCAGTACAGGGAAGCGAAACACTGAAGCTTTCTTT.

CDR3 residues: CASSEGGGLTEAFF. The CDR3 DNA sequence: TGTGCCAGCAGTGAGGGCGGGGGGCTCACTGAAGCTTTCTTT. The rearrangement joins TRBV6-1 to TRBJ1-1, with D possibly matching TRBD1 (6 bases). Germline V lookup: CDR1 MNHNS, CDR2 SASEGT. V shed 3 bases and J shed 4 bases, with 12 bases lying between them. The CDR3 length is 14 residues.

J is TRBJ2-1 and V is TRBV6-5; 9 bases map to TRBD2. Germline loops: CDR1 MNHEY, CDR2 SVGAGI. Trimming cost V 2 bases and J 7 bases; bases outside gene matches: 6. The CDR3 extends over 15 amino acids. DNA of the CDR3: TGTGCCAGCAGTTACGGGCTAGCGGGGTTAAATGAGCAGTTCTTC. It specifies CASSYGLAGLNEQFF.

The V gene is TRBV7-2, the J gene TRBJ2-2; D unclear. Trimming left V 0 bases short and J 4 bases short, with 6 bases between. Germline CDR1 SGHTA, CDR2 FQGNSA. The length of the CDR3 is 14 residues. The CDR3: CASSLATGTGELFF. The CDR3 nucleotides read TGTGCCAGCAGCTTAGCGACGGGCACCGGGGAGCTGTTTTTT.

This chain joins TRBV9 and TRBJ2-2; D call uncertain. This CDR3 comprises 11 residues. V lost 3 bases and J lost 7, with 4 bases in between. Germline V gives CDR1 SGDLS, CDR2 YYNGEE. The CDR3 protein is CASSGLGELFF. CDR3 nucleotide sequence: TGTGCCAGCAGCGGACTCGGGGAGCTGTTTTTT.

The chain uses TRBV6-4 and TRBJ1-2; D is unresolved. The CDR3 sequence is 14 residues long. Germline assignment: CDR1 MRHNA and CDR2 SNTAGT. Trimming pared 6 bases from V and 5 bases from J, leaving 16 bases between. CDR3 in DNA: TGTGCCAGCAGCCCCGGGTGGGAGAGGTATGGCTACACCTTC. This sequence encodes CASSPGWERYGYTF.

The V gene is TRBV7-8, the J gene TRBJ2-7; possible D gene TRBD2, 5 bases. This CDR3 spans 14 amino acids. V was pared by 6 bases and J by 1 base, with 13 bases between. Looked up from germline, CDR1 is SGHVS and CDR2 is FQNEAQ. CDR3 bases: TGTGCCAGCAGTCCAATCGGAGGTTCCTACGAGCAGTACTTC. Translation gives CASSPIGGSYEQYF.